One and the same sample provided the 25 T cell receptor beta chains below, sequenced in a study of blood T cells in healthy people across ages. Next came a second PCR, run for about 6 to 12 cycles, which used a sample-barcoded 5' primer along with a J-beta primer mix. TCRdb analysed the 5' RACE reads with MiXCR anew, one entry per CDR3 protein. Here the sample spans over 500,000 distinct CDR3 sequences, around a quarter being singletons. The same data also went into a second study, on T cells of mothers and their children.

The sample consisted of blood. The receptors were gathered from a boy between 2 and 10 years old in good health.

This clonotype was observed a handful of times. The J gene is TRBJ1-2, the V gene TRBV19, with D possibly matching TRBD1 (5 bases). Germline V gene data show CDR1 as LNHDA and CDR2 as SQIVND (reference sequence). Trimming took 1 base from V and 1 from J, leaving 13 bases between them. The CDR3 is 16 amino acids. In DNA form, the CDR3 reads TGTGCCAGTAGTATAGGACGGGGCCAGATTAACTATGGCTACACCTTC. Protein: CASSIGRGQINYGYTF.

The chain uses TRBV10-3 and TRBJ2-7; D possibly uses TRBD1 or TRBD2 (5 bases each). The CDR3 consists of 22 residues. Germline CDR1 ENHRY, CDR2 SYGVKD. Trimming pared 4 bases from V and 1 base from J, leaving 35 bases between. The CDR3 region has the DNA TGTGCCATCAGTGGGGGCAGGGCGACCACCCGGGGTTTTAAAGGTGGGTCCTACGAGCAGTACTTC. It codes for CAISGGRATTRGFKGGSYEQYF.

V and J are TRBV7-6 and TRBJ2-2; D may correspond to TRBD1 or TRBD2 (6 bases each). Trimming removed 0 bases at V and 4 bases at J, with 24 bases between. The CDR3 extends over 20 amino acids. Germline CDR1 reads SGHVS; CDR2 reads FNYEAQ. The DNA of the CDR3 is TGTGCCAGCAGCTTAGCGCGTGGGGGGCAGTCGAAGGAAGTCACCGGGGAGCTGTTTTTT. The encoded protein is CASSLARGGQSKEVTGELFF.

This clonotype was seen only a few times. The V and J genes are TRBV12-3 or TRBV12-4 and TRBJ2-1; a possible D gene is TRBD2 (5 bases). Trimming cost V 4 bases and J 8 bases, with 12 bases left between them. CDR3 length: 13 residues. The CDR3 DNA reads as TGTGCCAGCAGTTCCGGACTGATCGATGAGCAGTTCTTC. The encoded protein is CASSSGLIDEQFF.

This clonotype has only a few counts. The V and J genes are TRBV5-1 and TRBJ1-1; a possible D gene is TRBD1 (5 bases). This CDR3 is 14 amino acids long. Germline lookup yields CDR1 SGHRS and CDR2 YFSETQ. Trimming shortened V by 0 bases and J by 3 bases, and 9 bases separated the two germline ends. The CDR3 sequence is CASSLGREYTEAFF. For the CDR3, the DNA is TGCGCCAGCAGCTTGGGCAGGGAATACACTGAAGCTTTCTTT.

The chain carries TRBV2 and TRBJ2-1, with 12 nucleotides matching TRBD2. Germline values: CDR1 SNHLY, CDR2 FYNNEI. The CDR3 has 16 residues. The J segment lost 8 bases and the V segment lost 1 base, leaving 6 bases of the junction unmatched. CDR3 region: CASSEGVTSGRYEQFF. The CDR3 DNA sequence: TGTGCCAGCAGTGAAGGGGTGACTAGCGGGAGATATGAGCAGTTCTTC.

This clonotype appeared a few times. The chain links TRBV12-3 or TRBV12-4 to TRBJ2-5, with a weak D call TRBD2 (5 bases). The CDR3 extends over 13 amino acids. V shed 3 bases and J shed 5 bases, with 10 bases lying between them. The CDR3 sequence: CASSFLSAETQYF. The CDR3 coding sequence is TGTGCCAGCAGTTTTCTTAGCGCGGAGACCCAGTACTTC.

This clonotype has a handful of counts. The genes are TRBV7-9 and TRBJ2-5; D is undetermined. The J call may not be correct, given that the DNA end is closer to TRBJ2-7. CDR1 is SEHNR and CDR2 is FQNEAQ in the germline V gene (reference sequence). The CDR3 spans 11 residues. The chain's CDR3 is CASSKLYEQYF. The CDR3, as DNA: TGTGCCAGCAGCAAACTCTACGAGCAGTACTTC.

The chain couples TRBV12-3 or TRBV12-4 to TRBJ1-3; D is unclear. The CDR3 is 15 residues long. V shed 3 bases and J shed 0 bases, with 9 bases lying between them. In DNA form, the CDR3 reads TGTGCCAGCAGTTTTGGGGATCTCTCTGGAAACACCATATATTTT. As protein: CASSFGDLSGNTIYF.

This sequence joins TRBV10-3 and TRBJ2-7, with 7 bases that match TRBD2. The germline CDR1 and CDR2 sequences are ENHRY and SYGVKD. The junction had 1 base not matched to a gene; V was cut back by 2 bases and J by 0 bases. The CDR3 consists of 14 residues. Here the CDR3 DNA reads TGTGCCATCAGTGAGACTAGCGACTCCTACGAGCAGTACTTC. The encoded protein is CAISETSDSYEQYF.

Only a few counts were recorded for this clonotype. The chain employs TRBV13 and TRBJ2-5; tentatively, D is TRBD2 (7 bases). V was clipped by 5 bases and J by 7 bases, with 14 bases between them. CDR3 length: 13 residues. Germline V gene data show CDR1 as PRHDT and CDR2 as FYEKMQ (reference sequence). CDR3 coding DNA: TGTGCCAGCAGCGACCGAGGGGGGGCGACCCAGTACTTC. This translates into CASSDRGGATQYF.

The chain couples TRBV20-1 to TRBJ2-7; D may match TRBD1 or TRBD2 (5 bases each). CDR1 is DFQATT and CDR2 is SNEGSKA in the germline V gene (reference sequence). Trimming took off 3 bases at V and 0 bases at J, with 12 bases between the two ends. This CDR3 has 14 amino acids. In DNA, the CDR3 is TGCAGTGCTAGCGTAGGGACCCCCTCCTACGAGCAGTACTTC. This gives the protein CSASVGTPSYEQYF.

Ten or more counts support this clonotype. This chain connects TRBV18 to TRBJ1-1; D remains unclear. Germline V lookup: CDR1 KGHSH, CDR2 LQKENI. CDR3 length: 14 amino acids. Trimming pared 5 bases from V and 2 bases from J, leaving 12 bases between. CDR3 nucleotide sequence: TGTGCCAGCTCAGGAGACGGGAGAAACACTGAAGCTTTCTTT. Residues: CASSGDGRNTEAFF.

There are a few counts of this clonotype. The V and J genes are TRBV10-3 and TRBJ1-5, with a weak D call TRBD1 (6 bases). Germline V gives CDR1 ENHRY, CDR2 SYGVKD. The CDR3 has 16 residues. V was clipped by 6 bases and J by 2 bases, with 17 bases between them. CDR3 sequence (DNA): TGTGCCATCAGGAGAGAACAGGGTGGTGGCAATCAGCCCCAGCATTTT. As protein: CAIRREQGGGNQPQHF.

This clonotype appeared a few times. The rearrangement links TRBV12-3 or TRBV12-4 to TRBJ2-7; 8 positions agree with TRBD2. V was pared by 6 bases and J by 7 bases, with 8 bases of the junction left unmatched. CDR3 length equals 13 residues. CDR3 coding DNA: TGTGCCAGCAGCGCCCGGGGGGGATGGGAGCAGTACTTC. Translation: CASSARGGWEQYF.

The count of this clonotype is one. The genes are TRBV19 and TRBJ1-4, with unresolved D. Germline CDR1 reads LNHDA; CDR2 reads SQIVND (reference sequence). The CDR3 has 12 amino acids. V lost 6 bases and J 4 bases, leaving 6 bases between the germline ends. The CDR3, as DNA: TGTGCCAGTAGAACAAGTAATGAAAAACTGTTTTTT. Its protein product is CASRTSNEKLFF. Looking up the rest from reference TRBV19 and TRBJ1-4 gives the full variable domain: DGGITQSPKYLFRKEGQNVTLSCEQNLNHDAMYWYRQDPGQGLRLIYYSQIVNDFQKGDIAEGYSVSREKKESFPLTVTSAQKNPTAFYLCASRTSNEKLFFGSGTQLSVL.

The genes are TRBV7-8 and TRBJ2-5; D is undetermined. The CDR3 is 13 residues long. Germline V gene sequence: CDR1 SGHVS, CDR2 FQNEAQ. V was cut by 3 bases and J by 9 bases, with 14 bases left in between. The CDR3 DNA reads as TGTGCCAGCAGCTTTTTGCGTTTGGAGTCCCAGTACTTC. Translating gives CASSFLRLESQYF.

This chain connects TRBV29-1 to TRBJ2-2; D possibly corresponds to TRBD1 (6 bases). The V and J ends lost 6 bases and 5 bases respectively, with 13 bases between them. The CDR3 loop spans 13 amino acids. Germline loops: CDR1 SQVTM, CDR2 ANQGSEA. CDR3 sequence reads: CSVQGFRTGELFF. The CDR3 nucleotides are TGCAGCGTCCAGGGGTTTAGGACCGGGGAGCTGTTTTTT.

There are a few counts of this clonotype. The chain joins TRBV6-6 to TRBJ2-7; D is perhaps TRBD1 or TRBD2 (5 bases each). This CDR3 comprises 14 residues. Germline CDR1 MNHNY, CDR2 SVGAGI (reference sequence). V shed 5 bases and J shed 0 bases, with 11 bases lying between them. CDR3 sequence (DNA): TGTGCCAGCAGTCAGGGCACTAGCTCCTACGAGCAGTACTTC. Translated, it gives CASSQGTSSYEQYF.

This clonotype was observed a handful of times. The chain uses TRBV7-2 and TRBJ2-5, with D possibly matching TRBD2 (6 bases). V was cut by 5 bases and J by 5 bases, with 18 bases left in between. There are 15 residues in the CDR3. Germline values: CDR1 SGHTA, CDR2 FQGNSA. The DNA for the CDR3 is TGTGCCAGCAGCCCCAATCTCGGCGGGACGGAGACCCAGTACTTC. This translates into CASSPNLGGTETQYF. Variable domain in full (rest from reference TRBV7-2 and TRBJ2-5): GAGVSQSPSNKVTEKGKDVELRCDPISGHTALYWYRQSLGQGLEFLIYFQGNSAPDKSGLPSDRFSAERTGGSVSTLTIQRTQQEDSAVYLCASSPNLGGTETQYFGPGTRLLVL.

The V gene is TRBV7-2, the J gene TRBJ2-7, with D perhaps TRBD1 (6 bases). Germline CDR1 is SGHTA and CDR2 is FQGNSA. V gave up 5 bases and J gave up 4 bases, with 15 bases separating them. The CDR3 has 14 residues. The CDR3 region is CASSPQGSRYEQYF. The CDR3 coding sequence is TGTGCCAGCAGCCCCCAGGGGTCTAGGTACGAGCAGTACTTC.

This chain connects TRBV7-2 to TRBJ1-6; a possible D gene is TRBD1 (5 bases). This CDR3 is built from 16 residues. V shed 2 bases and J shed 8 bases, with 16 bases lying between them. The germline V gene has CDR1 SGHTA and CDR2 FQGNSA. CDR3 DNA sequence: TGTGCCAGCAGCTTAAAGCCGGGCAGGGCCGATTCACCCCTCCACTTT. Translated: CASSLKPGRADSPLHF. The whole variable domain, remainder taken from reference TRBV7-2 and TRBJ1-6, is GAGVSQSPSNKVTEKGKDVELRCDPISGHTALYWYRQSLGQGLEFLIYFQGNSAPDKSGLPSDRFSAERTGGSVSTLTIQRTQQEDSAVYLCASSLKPGRADSPLHFGNGTRLTVT.

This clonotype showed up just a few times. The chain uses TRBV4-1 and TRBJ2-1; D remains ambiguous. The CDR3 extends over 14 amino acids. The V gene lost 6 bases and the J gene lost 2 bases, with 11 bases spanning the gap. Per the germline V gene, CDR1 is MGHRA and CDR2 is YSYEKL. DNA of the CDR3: TGCGCCAGCAGTCCCTTGAGTACCTACAATGAGCAGTTCTTC. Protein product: CASSPLSTYNEQFF.

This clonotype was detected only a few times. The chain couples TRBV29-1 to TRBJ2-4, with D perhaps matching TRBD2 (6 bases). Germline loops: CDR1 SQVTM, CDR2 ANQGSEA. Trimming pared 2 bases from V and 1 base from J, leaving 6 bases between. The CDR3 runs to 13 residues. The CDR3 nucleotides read TGCAGCGTTGAACGGGGGGCCAAAAACATTCAGTACTTC. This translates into CSVERGAKNIQYF.

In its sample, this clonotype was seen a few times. The CDR3 protein is CSAVSTREETQYF. CDR3 nucleotide sequence: TGCAGTGCGGTCAGTACTCGGGAAGAGACCCAGTACTTC. The rearrangement joins TRBV20-1 to TRBJ2-5, with no clear D. Trimming cost V 6 bases and J 3 bases, with 14 bases left between them. The V gene's germline CDR1 is DFQATT and CDR2 SNEGSKA (reference sequence). The CDR3 length is 13 residues.